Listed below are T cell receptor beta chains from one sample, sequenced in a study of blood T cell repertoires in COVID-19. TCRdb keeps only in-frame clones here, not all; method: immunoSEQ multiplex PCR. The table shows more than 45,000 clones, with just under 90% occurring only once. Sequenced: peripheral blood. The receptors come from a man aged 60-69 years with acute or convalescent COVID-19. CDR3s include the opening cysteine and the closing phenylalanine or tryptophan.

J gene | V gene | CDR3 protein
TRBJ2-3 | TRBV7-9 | CASSPFGGLSSTDTQYF
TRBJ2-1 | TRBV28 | CASSLPPGSGNYNEQFF
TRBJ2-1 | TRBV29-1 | CSVEDLRDEQFF
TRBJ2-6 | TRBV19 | CASSISSGANVLTF
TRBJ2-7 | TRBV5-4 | CASTWTGAGEQYF
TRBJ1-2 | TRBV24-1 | CATSDSLDRVSGYTF
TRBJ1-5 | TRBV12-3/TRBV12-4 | CASSVTWNQPQHF
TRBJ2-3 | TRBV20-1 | CSASGGPGEYF
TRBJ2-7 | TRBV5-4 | CASSLGREDEQYF
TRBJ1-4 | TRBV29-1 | CSVAGGGNEKLFF
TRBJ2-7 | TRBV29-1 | CSVEERAQQYF
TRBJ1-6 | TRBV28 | CASRKPGGGSNSPLHF
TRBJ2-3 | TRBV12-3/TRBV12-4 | CASSLEGTDTQYF
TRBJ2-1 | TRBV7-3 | CASSLTGGGAGVNEQFF
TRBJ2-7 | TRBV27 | CASSFGQKSYEQYF
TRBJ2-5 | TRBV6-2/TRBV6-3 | CASSYSLYRGQETQYF
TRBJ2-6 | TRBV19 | CASSYSGANVLTF
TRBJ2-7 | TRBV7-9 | CASSFTSYEQYF
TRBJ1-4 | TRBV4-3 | CASSQPGGGVSREKLFF
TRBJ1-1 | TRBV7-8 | CASSPPRGEGTEAFF
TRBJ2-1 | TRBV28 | CASSTGGYNEQFF
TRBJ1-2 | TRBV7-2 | CASETGPNYGYTF